The entry that follows covers one TCR beta chain sequence. Sequencing was performed with immunoSEQ multiplex PCR; in TCRdb, only in-frame clones are kept and a portion is missing. Here the sample spans around 71,000 clones, 92% being singletons. The record originates from a study of T cell changes during pregnancy in multiple sclerosis. Material: peripheral blood, obtained after pregnancy. The sequence was collected from a female donor with multiple sclerosis, enrolled in a pregnancy study.

The CDR3 DNA reads as TGTGCCAGCAGCAACAGGGGTAGCAATCAGCCCCAGCATTTT. Protein: CASSNRGSNQPQHF. J is TRBJ1-5 and V is TRBV6-5, with 7 bases that match TRBD1. After removal of 6 bases from V and 0 bases from J, the junction contained 2 bases not matched to a gene. Germline CDR1 reads MNHEY; CDR2 reads SVGAGI. The CDR3 consists of 14 residues.